The present entry profiles one T cell receptor (beta chain) with its context. The antigen is unknown. The data originate from a study of T cells after yellow fever vaccination. Study summary: Preparation of fractions with low cell numbers was performed using SMART-Seq v4 Ultra Low Input. General study findings and limits: Abundant bulk-population clonotypes could contaminate the FACS-sorted repertoires. Among primary-vaccination clones, most reappeared after the booster, at roughly 96% for CD4 and about 90% for CD8. A minor fraction of clonotypes spanned both CD4 and CD8 compartments.

TCRdb reprocessed the 5' RACE reads via MiXCR and lists one record per CDR3 protein. The repertoire holds 320,000 or so distinct CDR3 sequences, with around 8.1% as singletons. Germline CDR1 and CDR2: MDHEN and SYDVKM. Trimming cost V 6 bases and J 2 bases, with 10 bases left between them. The CDR3 has 13 amino acids. Sequences were derived from PBMCs, sampled roughly 47 days after the first yellow fever vaccination. The receptor was isolated from a young man who received the YFV17D yellow fever vaccine. The J gene is TRBJ2-5, the V gene TRBV28; tentatively, D is TRBD1 (6 bases). CDR3 protein: CASRRGFQETQYF. The CDR3, as DNA: TGTGCCAGCAGGAGGGGGTTTCAAGAGACCCAGTACTTC.